This TCR beta chain was found in a study of cytomegalovirus exposure and HLA in healthy donors. Study context: The Caucasian-associated ancestry cluster held 80% to 90% of more than 350 genotyped donors.

The V and J ends lost 5 bases and 7 bases, in that order; junction bases with no gene match: 12. There are 15 residues in the CDR3. Germline V lookup: CDR1 MNHNY, CDR2 SVGAGI (reference sequence). Vbeta (60) and Jbeta (13) primers were used in the PCR. Profiling relied on immunoSEQ multiplex PCR, and the TCRdb table lists in-frame clones only, not all of them. The sample includes approximately 160,000 clones, just under 80% of them seen just once. Sequencing used PBMCs. J is TRBJ1-2 and V is TRBV6-6; TRBD1 matches at 8 bases. The clonotype comes from a woman aged 50 to 65 in good health and CMV-seropositive. In nucleotides, the CDR3 is TGTGCCAGCAGTGCCCAGGGGGCCCCCTTTTGTGGCTACACCTTC. Translating it yields CASSAQGAPFCGYTF.